These T cell receptor beta chains were read from a single sample in a study of patients and donors after allogeneic stem cell transplantation. One entry per CDR3 protein, called by TCRdb with MiXCR from the RT-PCR reads. The table lists about 40,000 distinct CDR3 sequences, 30% to 40% of them singletons, with less than 80% in the top ten. Specimen: blood, either unsorted or a sorted T cell fraction (not recorded which). The receptors shown here come from a human donor who was either an allogeneic HSCT recipient or a stem cell or donor lymphocyte infusion donor (not recorded which). It is not recorded whose cells these are; they may come from a transplant donor. Each CDR3 is given with its conserved first and last residue. Fields, in order: D gene, clone size, J gene, V gene, CDR3 DNA, CDR3 protein. A D gene is named only where the DNA matches it firmly. Clone size, where shown, is once, few, many, or a class for clones that have expanded.

d_call: TRBD1; clone_size: few; j_call: TRBJ1-1; v_call: TRBV29-1; cdr3_nt: TGCAGCGTTGGACAGGGTATCATTGGCGCTGAAGCTTTCTTT; cdr3_aa: CSVGQGIIGAEAFF
d_call: -; clone_size: many; j_call: TRBJ1-1; v_call: TRBV20-1; cdr3_nt: TGCAGTGCTAGAGATGGCAGGAGCACTGAAGCTTTCTTT; cdr3_aa: CSARDGRSTEAFF
d_call: -; clone_size: -; j_call: TRBJ2-7; v_call: TRBV12-3/TRBV12-4; cdr3_nt: TGTGCCAGCCAGAGGGAACCCTACGAGCAGTACTTC; cdr3_aa: CASQREPYEQYF
d_call: TRBD2; clone_size: -; j_call: TRBJ2-3; v_call: TRBV7-3; cdr3_nt: TGTGCCAGCAGCTTATCTAGCGGGAGTTATACGCAGTATTTT; cdr3_aa: CASSLSSGSYTQYF
d_call: -; clone_size: -; j_call: TRBJ1-2; v_call: TRBV3-1; cdr3_nt: TGTGCCAGCAGTCTACAGGGAGGCTATGGCTACACCTTC; cdr3_aa: CASSLQGGYGYTF
d_call: -; clone_size: few; j_call: TRBJ2-7; v_call: TRBV27; cdr3_nt: TGTGCCAGCAGCCTAGGGGTGGTCTACGAGCAGTACTTC; cdr3_aa: CASSLGVVYEQYF
d_call: -; clone_size: few; j_call: TRBJ1-6; v_call: TRBV5-4; cdr3_nt: TGTGCCAGCAGCGTTGGACGGATCAATTCACCCCTCCACTTT; cdr3_aa: CASSVGRINSPLHF
d_call: -; clone_size: -; j_call: TRBJ2-7; v_call: TRBV6-6; cdr3_nt: TGTGCCAGCAGCCAGAGGATGTATACCTACGAGCAGTACTTC; cdr3_aa: CASSQRMYTYEQYF
d_call: -; clone_size: many; j_call: TRBJ1-4; v_call: TRBV21-1; cdr3_nt: TGTGCCAGCAGCAAACGGGATAATGAAAAACTGTTTTTT; cdr3_aa: CASSKRDNEKLFF
d_call: TRBD1; clone_size: many; j_call: TRBJ1-5; v_call: TRBV15; cdr3_nt: TGTGCCACCAGGGGACAGGGCAATCAGCCCCAGCATTTT; cdr3_aa: CATRGQGNQPQHF
d_call: TRBD1; clone_size: -; j_call: TRBJ1-3; v_call: TRBV10-3; cdr3_nt: TGTGCCACCATGACAGGGGGTGGAAACACCATATATTTT; cdr3_aa: CATMTGGGNTIYF
d_call: -; clone_size: many; j_call: TRBJ1-5; v_call: TRBV20-1; cdr3_nt: TGCAGTGCTCCCCGCCATCCTTCTTCCCTCCTTAGCAATCAGCCCCAGCATTTT; cdr3_aa: CSAPRHPSSLLSNQPQHF
d_call: -; clone_size: few; j_call: TRBJ2-7; v_call: TRBV28; cdr3_nt: TGTGCCAGCAGCCTAACCCCCTACGAGCAGTACTTC; cdr3_aa: CASSLTPYEQYF
d_call: -; clone_size: -; j_call: TRBJ2-3; v_call: TRBV2; cdr3_nt: TGTGCCAGCAGTGATCTCACGCAGTATTTT; cdr3_aa: CASSDLTQYF
d_call: -; clone_size: many; j_call: TRBJ1-1; v_call: TRBV7-9; cdr3_nt: TGTGCCAGCAGCACCCTTAACAGGGAGGGCACTGAAGCTTTCTTT; cdr3_aa: CASSTLNREGTEAFF
d_call: -; clone_size: -; j_call: TRBJ2-5; v_call: TRBV7-9; cdr3_nt: TGTGCCAGCAGCTTATCCGGACACCAAGAGACCCAGTACTTC; cdr3_aa: CASSLSGHQETQYF
d_call: -; clone_size: few; j_call: TRBJ1-6; v_call: TRBV5-6; cdr3_nt: TGTGCCAGCAGCTTGGAGCCGCAGCTATATAATTCACCCCTCCACTTT; cdr3_aa: CASSLEPQLYNSPLHF
d_call: TRBD2; clone_size: few; j_call: TRBJ2-1; v_call: TRBV24-1; cdr3_nt: TGTGCCACCAGTGATGAAGGAGCGGGGGCCAATGAGCAGTTCTTC; cdr3_aa: CATSDEGAGANEQFF
d_call: TRBD2; clone_size: -; j_call: TRBJ2-1; v_call: TRBV28; cdr3_nt: TGTGCCAGCAGTTCGGGACTAGCGGGAAGAAATGAGCAGTTCTTC; cdr3_aa: CASSSGLAGRNEQFF
d_call: -; clone_size: many; j_call: TRBJ1-2; v_call: TRBV7-9; cdr3_nt: TGTGCCAGCAGCTTCCGGACGGTTACGAGCAACTATGGCTACACCTTC; cdr3_aa: CASSFRTVTSNYGYTF
d_call: -; clone_size: -; j_call: TRBJ2-3; v_call: TRBV28; cdr3_nt: TGTGCCAGCAGAGGGGGGGGACAGGGCACAGATACGCAGTATTTT; cdr3_aa: CASRGGGQGTDTQYF
d_call: TRBD2; clone_size: -; j_call: TRBJ2-3; v_call: TRBV18; cdr3_nt: TGTGCCAGCTCACCACCGGCCGGGACTAGCGGGAGAACAGATACGCAGTATTTT; cdr3_aa: CASSPPAGTSGRTDTQYF
d_call: -; clone_size: once; j_call: TRBJ2-1; v_call: TRBV7-3; cdr3_nt: TGTGCCAGCAGCTTAGCTCCTAGCGCCACCTACAATGAGCAGTTCTTC; cdr3_aa: CASSLAPSATYNEQFF
d_call: -; clone_size: few; j_call: TRBJ1-5; v_call: TRBV28; cdr3_nt: TGTGCCAGCAGTTTACGTAGGGGGAACAATCAGCCCCAGCATTTT; cdr3_aa: CASSLRRGNNQPQHF
d_call: -; clone_size: -; j_call: TRBJ2-7; v_call: TRBV15; cdr3_nt: TGTGCCACCAGCAGAGATCGCCCTACATCGTACGAGCAGTACTTC; cdr3_aa: CATSRDRPTSYEQYF
d_call: TRBD1; clone_size: many; j_call: TRBJ1-1; v_call: TRBV7-6; cdr3_nt: TGTGCCAGCAGCGAATCTTGGAGACAGGGGGCGCGAACTGAAGCTTTCTTT; cdr3_aa: CASSESWRQGARTEAFF
d_call: TRBD1; clone_size: -; j_call: TRBJ1-1; v_call: TRBV14; cdr3_nt: TGTGCCAGCAGTCGGACAGGGAGTTGGAACACTGAAGCTTTCTTT; cdr3_aa: CASSRTGSWNTEAFF
d_call: -; clone_size: -; j_call: TRBJ2-3; v_call: TRBV5-6; cdr3_nt: TGTGCCAGCAGCAAGGAAGGGAGATGGGCAGATACGCAGTATTTT; cdr3_aa: CASSKEGRWADTQYF
d_call: -; clone_size: few; j_call: TRBJ2-1; v_call: TRBV7-8; cdr3_nt: TGTGCCAGCAGCTACTGGGACGGATGGAACTACAATGAGCAGTTCTTC; cdr3_aa: CASSYWDGWNYNEQFF
d_call: -; clone_size: few; j_call: TRBJ1-2; v_call: TRBV28; cdr3_nt: TGTGCCAGCACCGAGGGGACGCGCTACACCTTC; cdr3_aa: CASTEGTRYTF
d_call: -; clone_size: -; j_call: TRBJ1-1; v_call: TRBV5-1; cdr3_nt: TGCGCCAGCACCCTGGACACTTTGAACACTGAAGCTTTCTTT; cdr3_aa: CASTLDTLNTEAFF
d_call: -; clone_size: many; j_call: TRBJ1-2; v_call: TRBV12-3/TRBV12-4; cdr3_nt: TGTGCCAGCAGTTTCTACGGGACTAATGGCTACACCTTC; cdr3_aa: CASSFYGTNGYTF
d_call: -; clone_size: -; j_call: TRBJ1-6; v_call: TRBV4-2; cdr3_nt: TGTGCCAGCAGCCAAGATAGAAGTTATTCACCCCTCCACTTT; cdr3_aa: CASSQDRSYSPLHF
d_call: TRBD1; clone_size: -; j_call: TRBJ2-2; v_call: TRBV7-2; cdr3_nt: TGTGCCAGCAGCTGGGGACAGGTAGCCGGGGAGCTGTTTTTT; cdr3_aa: CASSWGQVAGELFF
d_call: -; clone_size: many; j_call: TRBJ1-2; v_call: TRBV20-1; cdr3_nt: TGCAGTGCTAGGGTCCTCTATGGCTACACCTTC; cdr3_aa: CSARVLYGYTF
d_call: TRBD2; clone_size: -; j_call: TRBJ2-5; v_call: TRBV28; cdr3_nt: TGTGCCAGCAGTTCCGGCGGGAGGGCCCAAGAGACCCAGTACTTC; cdr3_aa: CASSSGGRAQETQYF
d_call: TRBD1; clone_size: -; j_call: TRBJ1-1; v_call: TRBV3-1; cdr3_nt: TGTGCCAGCCTAGGACAGGGGAACACTGAAGCTTTCTTT; cdr3_aa: CASLGQGNTEAFF
d_call: TRBD2; clone_size: -; j_call: TRBJ2-3; v_call: TRBV7-2; cdr3_nt: TGTGCCAGTAAGACTAGCGGGAGGGCCGGGGCAGATACGCAGTATTTT; cdr3_aa: CASKTSGRAGADTQYF
d_call: -; clone_size: many; j_call: TRBJ1-6; v_call: TRBV25-1; cdr3_nt: TGTGCCAGCAGTCCCCCCGGCGGCCGCAATAATTCACCCCTCCACTTT; cdr3_aa: CASSPPGGRNNSPLHF
d_call: -; clone_size: many; j_call: TRBJ1-5; v_call: TRBV12-3/TRBV12-4; cdr3_nt: TGTGCCAGCAGTTTAGGACAATGGAATCAGCCCCAGCATTTT; cdr3_aa: CASSLGQWNQPQHF
d_call: -; clone_size: few; j_call: TRBJ2-3; v_call: TRBV7-8; cdr3_nt: TGTGCCAGCAGCTTTCCCACTCGGCTTACAGATACGCAGTATTTT; cdr3_aa: CASSFPTRLTDTQYF
d_call: TRBD1; clone_size: many; j_call: TRBJ1-1; v_call: TRBV20-1; cdr3_nt: TGCAGTGCAAGGACAGGGCTAGCTTTCTTT; cdr3_aa: CSARTGLAFF
d_call: -; clone_size: many; j_call: TRBJ1-1; v_call: TRBV29-1; cdr3_nt: TGCAGCGTCCCCGTTTGGACAGCCCTTAACACTGAAGCTTTCTTT; cdr3_aa: CSVPVWTALNTEAFF
d_call: TRBD2; clone_size: -; j_call: TRBJ2-1; v_call: TRBV20-1; cdr3_nt: TGCAGTGCTAGAGTGGGACTAGCGGGAGGTGGGTACAATGAGCAGTTCTTC; cdr3_aa: CSARVGLAGGGYNEQFF
d_call: -; clone_size: -; j_call: TRBJ2-3; v_call: TRBV5-6; cdr3_nt: TGTGCCAGCAGCTTGATGACAGTCACAGATACGCAGTATTTT; cdr3_aa: CASSLMTVTDTQYF
d_call: -; clone_size: -; j_call: TRBJ1-1; v_call: TRBV18; cdr3_nt: TGTGCCAGCTCACCACCGATAGCTTTCTTT; cdr3_aa: CASSPPIAFF
d_call: -; clone_size: few; j_call: TRBJ2-7; v_call: TRBV20-1; cdr3_nt: TGCAGTGCGTCGTGGGGGAGGTGGGACGAGCAGTACTTC; cdr3_aa: CSASWGRWDEQYF